This TCR beta chain was profiled in a study of cytomegalovirus exposure and HLA in healthy donors. Study details: Samples from HLA-typed donors yielded approximately 80 million unique TCRs in an early data release. Study findings and constraints: Common viral pathogens seemed, in a later analysis, to connect with several of the most significant clusters. A later analysis found TCR association rates differed by HLA locus, highest for DRB1 and lowest for HLA-C.

The CDR3 covers 16 residues. V dropped 0 bases and J dropped 3; count of bases not matched to a gene: 4. Per germline, CDR1 MGHRA and CDR2 YSYEKL. Amplification used 60 Vbeta primers and 13 Jbeta primers. Sequencing used immunoSEQ multiplex PCR; TCRdb keeps in-frame clones, though not all of them. The table has 89,000 or so clones, roughly 80% seen once. This clone showed up just once. Its matching antigen is unknown. The TCR was taken from a boy between 10 and 17 years old in good health and CMV-seronegative. Sequencing used PBMCs. V gene TRBV4-1 combines with J gene TRBJ2-7; TRBD2 agrees at 11 bases. The CDR3 loop is CASSQDSSGGNYEQYF. The CDR3 nucleotides are TGCGCCAGCAGCCAAGATTCTAGCGGGGGGAACTACGAGCAGTACTTC.